The sample holds one count of the clone carrying this T cell receptor beta chain. Time point reported: newly diagnosed GD, antithyroid drugs for less than 3 months. PBMC RNA was the source of the TCR library. The data belong to a study of regulatory T cells in long-lasting Graves disease. CDR3 regions were amplified by Arm-PCR using iRepertoire HTBI primers to build TCR beta libraries. MiXCR, applied by TCRdb to the multiplex PCR reads, yields one record per CDR3 protein. The data show 200,000 to 300,000 distinct CDR3 sequences, around 20% seen once. Germline assignment: CDR1 SEHNR and CDR2 FQNEAQ (reference sequence). V dropped 5 bases and J dropped 4; count of bases not matched to a gene: 8. The CDR3 runs to 16 residues.

The TCR originated in a female donor with Graves disease. Specimen: peripheral blood mononuclear cells (PBMCs), collected at new diagnosis, from a patient treated with antithyroid drugs. The chain uses TRBV7-9 and TRBJ2-3, with 11 nucleotides matching TRBD2. The CDR3 coding sequence is TGTGCCAGCAGCCTTAGCGGGGGGGCGAGGGCAGATACGCAGTATTTT. This gives the protein CASSLSGGARADTQYF.